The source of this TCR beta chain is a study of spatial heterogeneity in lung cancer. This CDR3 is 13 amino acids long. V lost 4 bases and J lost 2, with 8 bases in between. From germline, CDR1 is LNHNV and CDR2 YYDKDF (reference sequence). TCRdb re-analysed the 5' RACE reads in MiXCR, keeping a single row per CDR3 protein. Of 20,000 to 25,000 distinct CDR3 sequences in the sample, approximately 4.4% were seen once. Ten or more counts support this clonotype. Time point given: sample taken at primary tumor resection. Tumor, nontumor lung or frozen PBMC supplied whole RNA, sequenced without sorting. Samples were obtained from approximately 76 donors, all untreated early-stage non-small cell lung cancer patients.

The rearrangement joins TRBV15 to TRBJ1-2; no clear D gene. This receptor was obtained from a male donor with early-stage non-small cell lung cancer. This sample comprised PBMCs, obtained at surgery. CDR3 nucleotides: TGTGCCACCAGCAAAGGCCGGAACTATGGCTACACCTTC. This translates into CATSKGRNYGYTF.